The 17 T cell receptor beta chains reported below all come from one sample, sequenced in a study of T cell changes during pregnancy in multiple sclerosis (dated 2019 in TCRdb). Library generation was performed with the immunoSEQ multiplex PCR assay. TCRdb re-hosts the immuneACCESS table, in-frame sequences only. Its copies lack some clones; in the studies checked, an unresolved V gene accounts for under half of them, and the cause for the rest is not known. The sample yields about 38,000 clones; roughly 91% were counted once. The top ten constitute roughly 0.38% of the sample. The material was CD4+ T cells from peripheral blood mononuclear cells, obtained after pregnancy. The receptors stem from a female donor in good health, enrolled as a control in a pregnancy study.

The J gene is TRBJ2-3, the V gene TRBV9; tentatively, D is TRBD1 (5 bases). The germline V and J ends were trimmed by 3 bases and 7 bases, with 6 bases remaining between them. The CDR3 totals 11 residues. Per germline, CDR1 SGDLS and CDR2 YYNGEE. The CDR3 loop is CASSEGYTQYF. The CDR3 DNA is TGTGCCAGCAGCGAGGGGTATACGCAGTATTTT. Together with reference TRBV9 and TRBJ2-3, the CDR3 gives the full variable domain: DSGVTQTPKHLITATGQRVTLRCSPRSGDLSVYWYQQSLDQGLQFLIQYYNGEERAKGNILERFSAQQFPDLHSELNLSSLELGDSALYFCASSEGYTQYFGPGTRLTVL.

V and J are TRBV2 and TRBJ2-5, with 10 bases that match TRBD2. This CDR3 has 16 amino acids. Germline-derived CDR1 and CDR2 are SNHLY and FYNNEI. Germline trimming cut 5 bases from V and 5 bases from J; bases unmatched to any gene: 11. The CDR3 region is CASSRGLAGVSETQYF. The CDR3 DNA reads as TGTGCCAGCAGTCGCGGGCTAGCGGGGGTCTCGGAGACCCAGTACTTC.

The chain combines TRBV5-4 with TRBJ2-1; a weak D match, TRBD2 (6 bases). Trimming shortened V by 4 bases and J by 7 bases, and 15 bases separated the two germline ends. Germline V gene sequence: CDR1 SGHNT, CDR2 YYREEE (reference sequence). CDR3 length equals 14 residues. This CDR3 is CASSHRDSKNEQFF. In DNA, the CDR3 is TGTGCCAGCAGCCATCGGGACTCAAAAAATGAGCAGTTCTTC. Together with reference TRBV5-4 and TRBJ2-1, the CDR3 gives the full variable domain: ETGVTQSPTHLIKTRGQQVTLRCSSQSGHNTVSWYQQALGQGPQFIFQYYREEENGRGNFPPRFSGLQFPNYSSELNVNALELDDSALYLCASSHRDSKNEQFFGPGTRLTVL.

The count of this clone is one. The V and J genes are TRBV5-6 and TRBJ1-1; maybe TRBD1 (6 bases). Germline CDR1 reads SGHDT; CDR2 reads YYEEEE. CDR3 length: 16 amino acids. Trimming stripped 4 bases from V and 11 bases from J, with 27 bases between. As DNA, the CDR3 is TGTGCCAGCAGCCACCGAGGCAATCTACAGGGAGAGAGGGCTTTCTTT. As protein: CASSHRGNLQGERAFF. Combining the CDR3 with reference TRBV5-6 and TRBJ1-1 gives the whole variable domain DAGVTQSPTHLIKTRGQQVTLRCSPKSGHDTVSWYQQALGQGPQFIFQYYEEEERQRGNFPDRFSGHQFPNYSSELNVNALLLGDSALYLCASSHRGNLQGERAFFGQGTRLTVV.

CDR3 protein: CSVPGDKMNTEAFF. CDR3 nucleotide sequence: TGCAGCGTACCCGGGGACAAAATGAACACTGAAGCTTTCTTT. The chain has TRBV29-1 and TRBJ1-1; D possibly corresponds to TRBD1 (6 bases). Trimming removed 6 bases from V and 0 bases from J, with 14 bases in between. This CDR3 is built from 14 residues. In germline, CDR1 is SQVTM, CDR2 ANQGSEA.

The chain is built from TRBV6-1 and TRBJ1-1; no definite D call. Trimming pared 3 bases from V and 1 base from J, leaving 6 bases between. In germline, CDR1 is MNHNS, CDR2 SASEGT. The CDR3 is 13 residues long. CDR3 region: CASSDNRNTEAFF. DNA for the CDR3: TGTGCCAGCAGTGATAACAGGAACACTGAAGCTTTCTTT.

The chain recombines TRBV25-1 with TRBJ1-2, with D possibly being TRBD1 (5 bases). Germline V gives CDR1 MGHDK, CDR2 SYGVNS. With 1 base removed from V and 7 bases from J, the gap between germline ends came to 13 bases. The CDR3 consists of 14 residues. CDR3 amino acids: CASSELRQGSGYTF. In nucleotides, the CDR3 is TGTGCCAGCAGTGAATTGAGGCAGGGAAGTGGCTACACCTTC.

The chain links TRBV5-5 to TRBJ1-2; D perhaps matches TRBD1 (5 bases). The CDR3 is 15 amino acids. CDR1 is SGHKS, CDR2 YYEKEE, per germline (reference sequence). The ends were cut back, 0 bases at V and 5 bases at J, with 14 bases in the middle. The CDR3 nucleotides are TGTGCCAGCAGCTTGGGGGGGGACGGACCTTATGGCTACACCTTC. It specifies CASSLGGDGPYGYTF. Drawing the rest from reference TRBV5-5 and TRBJ1-2, the complete variable domain is DAGVTQSPTHLIKTRGQQVTLRCSPISGHKSVSWYQQVLGQGPQFIFQYYEKEERGRGNFPDRFSARQFPNYSSELNVNALLLGDSALYLCASSLGGDGPYGYTFGSGTRLTVV.

V and J are TRBV7-9 and TRBJ2-5; D not resolved. Trimming pared 2 bases from V and 5 bases from J, leaving 6 bases between. This CDR3 comprises 12 residues. Germline-derived CDR1 and CDR2 are SEHNR and FQNEAQ (reference sequence). CDR3 nucleotide sequence: TGTGCCAGCAGCTTAATATCGGAGACCCAGTACTTC. This translates into CASSLISETQYF.

The chain recombines TRBV13 with TRBJ1-3; D may be TRBD1 (5 bases). The CDR3 length is 14 residues. V was shortened by 2 bases and J by 3 bases, with 8 bases between the two germline ends. The germline gives CDR1 PRHDT, CDR2 FYEKMQ (reference sequence). CDR3: CASSLRQGGNTIYF. The CDR3 coding sequence is TGTGCCAGCAGCTTAAGGCAGGGTGGAAACACCATATATTTT.

Note on this clone: One end of the junction is discordant with germline, which a read error may explain. The chain recombines TRBV7-7 with TRBJ2-7, with unresolved D. Looked up from germline, CDR1 is SSHAT and CDR2 is FNYEAQ (reference sequence). The CDR3 is made up of 14 amino acids. The CDR3 sequence: CASSLAGTDYEQYF. CDR3 in DNA: TGTGCTAGCAGCTTAGCCGGAACAGACTACGAGCAGTACTTC.

The genes are TRBV2 and TRBJ1-1; D is undetermined. Germline CDR1 and CDR2: SNHLY and FYNNEI. CDR3 size: 14 residues. The V end was cut by 5 bases, the J end by 6 bases, with 16 bases between. Here the CDR3 reads CASSPRASSAEAFF. CDR3 DNA: TGTGCCAGCAGTCCGCGGGCCTCGAGCGCTGAAGCTTTCTTT.

V is TRBV30 and J is TRBJ1-1; 8 nucleotides match TRBD1. CDR3 length: 15 amino acids. The germline CDR1 and CDR2 sequences are GTSNPN and SVGIG (reference sequence). Unmatched junction bases numbered 10, after V lost 4 bases and J lost 3 bases. The CDR3 sequence: CAWNPGQGGYTEAFF. As DNA, the CDR3 is TGTGCCTGGAACCCCGGACAGGGTGGATACACTGAAGCTTTCTTT.

This clone was seen once. The chain recombines TRBV4-1 with TRBJ1-1, with a weak D call TRBD1 (6 bases). The CDR3 has 17 amino acids. Trimming pared 1 base from V and 2 bases from J, leaving 17 bases between. From germline, CDR1 is MGHRA and CDR2 YSYEKL. The CDR3, as DNA: TGCGCCAGCAGCCAAGTCAGCGCCGGGGGGCGAAACACTGAAGCTTTCTTT. It codes for CASSQVSAGGRNTEAFF.

A few counts support this clone. The V and J genes are TRBV6-1 and TRBJ2-7; TRBD2 aligns across 8 bases. CDR1 is MNHNS, CDR2 SASEGT, per germline. V trimming: 0 bases; J trimming: 2 bases; junction bases outside the gene matches: 3. The length of the CDR3 is 15 residues. Written as DNA, the CDR3 is TGTGCCAGCAGTGAAGCGAGGCGGGGGGCCTACGAGCAGTACTTC. Protein: CASSEARRGAYEQYF.

The V call is TRBV15, the J call TRBJ1-2, with 7 bases lining up with TRBD1. The CDR3 runs to 14 residues. Losses at the gene ends were 7 bases for V and 7 bases for J; bases not matched to a gene: 12. Germline V gene lookup returns CDR1 LNHNV and CDR2 YYDKDF (reference sequence). CDR3 region: CATNPSGSGGGYTF. CDR3 bases: TGTGCCACCAACCCATCAGGGTCAGGGGGTGGCTACACCTTC.

This chain uses TRBV19 with TRBJ1-5; D is possibly TRBD1 (5 bases). Per germline, CDR1 LNHDA and CDR2 SQIVND (reference sequence). Trimming shortened V by 2 bases and J by 6 bases, and 8 bases separated the two germline ends. The CDR3 length is 13 residues. The CDR3 loop reads CASSIQGSQPQHF. CDR3 in DNA: TGTGCCAGTAGTATACAGGGTAGTCAGCCCCAGCATTTT.